Listed here are 5 T cell receptor beta chains from one sample, sequenced in a study of cytotoxic CD8 clonotypes in ibrutinib-treated CLL. Profiled with immunoSEQ multiplex PCR; TCRdb holds only in-frame clones, not every one. The repertoire holds about 140,000 clones, with roughly 80% as singletons. Here the sequenced sample was PBMCs, taken after 12 months of ibrutinib treatment. The receptors stem from a human donor with chronic lymphocytic leukemia.

The V call is TRBV7-2, the J call TRBJ1-5; no clear D. The CDR3 covers 12 residues. V was trimmed by 3 bases and J by 5 bases, leaving 5 bases between them. Germline V gene lookup returns CDR1 SGHTA and CDR2 FQGNSA. CDR3 bases: TGTGCCAGCAGCTTTTACGATCAGCCCCAGCATTTT. It translates to CASSFYDQPQHF.

The V gene is TRBV7-9, the J gene TRBJ1-3; no definite D call. Germline CDR1 is SEHNR and CDR2 is FQNEAQ (reference sequence). The CDR3 consists of 14 residues. With 4 bases removed from V and 1 base from J, the gap between germline ends came to 8 bases. The CDR3 reads CASSSGYSGNTIYF. Written as DNA, the CDR3 is TGTGCCAGCAGCTCCGGCTATTCTGGAAACACCATATATTTT.

This clone was counted between two and nine times. V usage is TRBV18 and J usage is TRBJ2-7; 11 positions match TRBD1. The CDR3 covers 15 residues. CDR1 is KGHSH, CDR2 LQKENI, per germline. With V trimmed by 5 bases and J by 0 bases, 3 bases remained unmatched. CDR3 protein: CASSSGTGGSYEQYF. The CDR3 bases are TGTGCCAGCTCATCCGGGACAGGGGGCTCCTACGAGCAGTACTTC.

A single count supports this clone. The gene calls are TRBV5-1 and TRBJ2-7; 7 bases agree with TRBD1. CDR1 and CDR2 from the germline V gene are SGHRS and YFSETQ. Trimming took 4 bases from V and 5 from J; bases not matched to a gene: 9. CDR3 length: 14 amino acids. CDR3: CASSIGTAANEQYF. The CDR3 region has the DNA TGCGCCAGCAGCATCGGGACAGCGGCGAACGAGCAGTACTTC.

This clone was counted a single time. The V and J genes are TRBV7-9 and TRBJ2-3; TRBD1 matches 7 bases. V shed 5 bases, J shed 9 bases, and the junction held 5 bases outside the gene matches. Germline V gene sequence: CDR1 SEHNR, CDR2 FQNEAQ (reference sequence). CDR3 length: 12 residues. CDR3: CASSPETGTQYF. CDR3 nucleotide sequence: TGTGCCAGCAGCCCAGAGACAGGGACGCAGTATTTT.